This TCR beta chain stems from a study of identical twins. V was trimmed by 9 bases and J by 3 bases, leaving 13 bases between them. There are 14 residues in the CDR3. The germline V gene encodes CDR1 KGHDR and CDR2 SFDVKD. One entry per CDR3 protein, called by TCRdb with MiXCR from the 5' RACE reads. The sample lists 400,000 to 550,000 distinct CDR3 sequences, less than 25% seen once, with over 2.5% in the top ten. This same sample was also taken into another study, of T cells expressing NK-cell markers. As reported in that work: CD3+CD56+NKG2C+, CD3+CD56+NKG2C- and CD3+CD56-NKG2C+ T cells, once sorted, supplied the TCR beta repertoires. These same clonotypes (in a handful of donors) also led the CD3+CD56-NKG2C+ fraction.

The chain links TRBV24-1 to TRBJ2-2, with TRBD1 as a possible D gene (6 bases). The sequenced material came from CD4+ T cells sorted from blood. The origin of this receptor is a woman aged 18-29 years in good health. The CDR3 protein is CATQQGIDTGELFF. In DNA form, the CDR3 reads TGTGCCACCCAACAGGGAATCGACACCGGGGAGCTGTTTTTT.